The entry below describes one TCR beta chain. Its specific antigen is unknown. This may be a read error: a much more frequent sequence differs by one nucleotide. This CDR3 fails to terminate in the conserved phenylalanine or tryptophan, so it likely reflects a read error. CDR1 is given as MNHEY and CDR2 as SMNVEV, both from the germline V gene (reference sequence). V is cut by 6 bases and J by 2 bases, and the space between the germline ends is 23 bases. The CDR3 sequence runs 17 residues, both termini included. Only the CDR3 DNA is retained, 51 bases long and in frame from the first base. These data belong to a study of T cell repertoires in cytomegalovirus infection (dated by TCRdb to between 2017 and 2020). In the study overall: The HLA type of each donor mattered for the analysis, because public TCR beta signatures pointed to carriage of CMV infection along with the matching HLA type. Here is what the overall study found, with its caveats: The ex vivo response was dominated by HLA-C-restricted CMV-specific TCR beta clonotypes, and the single most frequent clonotype in two of eight donors was supplied by these HLA-C-restricted clonotypes. In both this cohort and an independent roughly 330-donor cohort, the cumulative frequency of public TCR beta family members distinguished carriers of CMV infection plus the relevant HLA type.

Sequencing instrument: Illumina HiSeq 1500. TCRdb cleaned the public reads at Q25 with fastp, built clones with MiXCR and kept in-frame beta chains. Entries are consolidated by CDR3 protein sequence, retaining the most common genes and DNA. The sample includes nearly 550,000 distinct CDR3 sequences, with more than 15% observed a single time. The ten largest clones capture roughly a quarter of the sample. The clonotype comes from a human donor in good health (CMV status not recorded). Some clones in this sample may be carry-over from other donors' samples. The sample taken for sequencing was CD8+ T cells from PBMCs. Rearrangement joined TRBV27 to TRBJ2-7; the D gene assignment is ambiguous. The sequence in DNA is TGTGCCAGCAGCCCAAACCCCCCCCCCGCTTTTACCTACGAGCAGTACTAC. The translation is CASSPNPPPAFTYEQYY.